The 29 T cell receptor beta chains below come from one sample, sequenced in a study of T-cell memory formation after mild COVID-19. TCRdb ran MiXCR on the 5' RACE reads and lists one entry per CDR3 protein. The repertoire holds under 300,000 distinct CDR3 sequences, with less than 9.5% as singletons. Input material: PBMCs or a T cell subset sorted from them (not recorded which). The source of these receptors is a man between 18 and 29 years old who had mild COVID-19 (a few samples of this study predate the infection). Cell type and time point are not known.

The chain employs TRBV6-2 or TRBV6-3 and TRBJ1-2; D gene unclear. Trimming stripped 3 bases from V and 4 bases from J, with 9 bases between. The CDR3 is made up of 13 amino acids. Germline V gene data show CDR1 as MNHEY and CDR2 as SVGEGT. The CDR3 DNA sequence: TGTGCCAGCAGTTATCAGACGGCCTATGGCTACACCTTC. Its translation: CASSYQTAYGYTF.

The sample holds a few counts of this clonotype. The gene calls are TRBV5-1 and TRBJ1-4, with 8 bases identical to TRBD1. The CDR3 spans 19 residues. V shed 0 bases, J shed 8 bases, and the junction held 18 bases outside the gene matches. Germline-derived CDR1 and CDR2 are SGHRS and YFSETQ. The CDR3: CASSLGRWGRGRGEEKLFF. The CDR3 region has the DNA TGCGCCAGCAGCTTGGGCCGGTGGGGCAGGGGGCGCGGAGAAGAAAAACTGTTTTTT.

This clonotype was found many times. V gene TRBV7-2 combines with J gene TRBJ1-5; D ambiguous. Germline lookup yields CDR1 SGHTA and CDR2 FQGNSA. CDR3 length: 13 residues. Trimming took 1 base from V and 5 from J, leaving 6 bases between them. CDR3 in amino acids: CASSLVQDQPQHF. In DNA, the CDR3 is TGTGCCAGCAGCTTAGTTCAGGATCAGCCCCAGCATTTT.

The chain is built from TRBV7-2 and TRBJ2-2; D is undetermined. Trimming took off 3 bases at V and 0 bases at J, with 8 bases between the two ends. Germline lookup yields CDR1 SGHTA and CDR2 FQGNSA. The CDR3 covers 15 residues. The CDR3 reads CASSFFRANTGELFF. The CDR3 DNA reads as TGTGCCAGCAGCTTTTTTCGGGCGAACACCGGGGAGCTGTTTTTT.

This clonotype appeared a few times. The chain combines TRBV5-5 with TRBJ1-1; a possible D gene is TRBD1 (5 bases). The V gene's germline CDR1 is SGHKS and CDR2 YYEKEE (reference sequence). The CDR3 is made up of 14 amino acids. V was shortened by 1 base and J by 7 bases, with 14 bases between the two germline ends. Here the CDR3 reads CASSLSWGGIEAFF. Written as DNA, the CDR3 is TGTGCCAGCAGCTTGAGTTGGGGCGGGATTGAAGCTTTCTTT.

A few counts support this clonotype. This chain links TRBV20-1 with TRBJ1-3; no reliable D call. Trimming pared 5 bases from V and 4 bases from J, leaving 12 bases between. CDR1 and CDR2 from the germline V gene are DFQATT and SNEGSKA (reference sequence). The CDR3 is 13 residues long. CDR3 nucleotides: TGCAGTGCTCGGGTGGGGTGGGGAAACACCATATATTTT. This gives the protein CSARVGWGNTIYF.

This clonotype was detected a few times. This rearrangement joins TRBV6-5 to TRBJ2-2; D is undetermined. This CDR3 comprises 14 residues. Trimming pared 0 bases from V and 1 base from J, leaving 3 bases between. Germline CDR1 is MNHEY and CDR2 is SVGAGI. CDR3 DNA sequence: TGTGCCAGCAGTTACTCCGAGAACACCGGGGAGCTGTTTTTT. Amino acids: CASSYSENTGELFF.

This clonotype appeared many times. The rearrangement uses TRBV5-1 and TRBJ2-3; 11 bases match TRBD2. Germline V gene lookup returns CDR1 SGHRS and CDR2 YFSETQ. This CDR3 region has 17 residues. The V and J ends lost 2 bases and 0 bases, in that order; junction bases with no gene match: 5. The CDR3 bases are TGCGCCAGCAGCTTCGGGACTAGCGGAGGTAGCACAGATACGCAGTATTTT. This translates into CASSFGTSGGSTDTQYF.

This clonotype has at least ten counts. DNA for the CDR3: TGTGCCAGCAGCTTAGATCGCCAGGGTAACGGCTACACCTTC. As protein: CASSLDRQGNGYTF. The chain links TRBV7-2 to TRBJ1-2, with D maybe TRBD1 (5 bases). Germline lookup yields CDR1 SGHTA and CDR2 FQGNSA. Trimming stripped 1 base from V and 8 bases from J, with 14 bases between. The CDR3 is 14 amino acids.

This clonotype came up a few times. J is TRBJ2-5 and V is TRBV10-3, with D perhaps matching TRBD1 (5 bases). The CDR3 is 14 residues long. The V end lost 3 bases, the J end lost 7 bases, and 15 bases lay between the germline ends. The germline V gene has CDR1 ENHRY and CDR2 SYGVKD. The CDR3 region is CAISDQGQQGTQYF. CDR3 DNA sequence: TGTGCCATCAGTGATCAAGGGCAGCAGGGGACCCAGTACTTC.

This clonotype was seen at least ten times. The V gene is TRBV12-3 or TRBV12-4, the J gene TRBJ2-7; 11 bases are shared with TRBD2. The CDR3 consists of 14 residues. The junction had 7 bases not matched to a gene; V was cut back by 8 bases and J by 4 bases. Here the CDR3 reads CASAPGTSGYEQYF. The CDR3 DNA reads TGTGCCAGCGCACCCGGGACTAGCGGATACGAGCAGTACTTC.

This CDR3 reads CASSLHPGTLYNEQFF. The CDR3 DNA is TGTGCCAGCAGCTTGCACCCGGGAACTCTCTACAATGAGCAGTTCTTC. The chain joins TRBV7-3 to TRBJ2-1, with D perhaps TRBD2 (5 bases). The V and J ends lost 3 bases and 3 bases respectively, with 15 bases between them. CDR3 length equals 16 residues. The germline V gene encodes CDR1 SGHTA and CDR2 FQGTGA.

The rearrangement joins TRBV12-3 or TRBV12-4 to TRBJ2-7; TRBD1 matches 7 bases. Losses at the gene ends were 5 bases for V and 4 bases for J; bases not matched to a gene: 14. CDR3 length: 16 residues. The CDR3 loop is CASSNHRGFGSYEQYF. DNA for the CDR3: TGTGCCAGCAGTAACCACAGGGGATTCGGGTCGTACGAGCAGTACTTC.

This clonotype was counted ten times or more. In DNA, the CDR3 is TGTGCCAGCATCCCCTCAAGGGGAGGACCGCAAGATACGCAGTATTTT. It encodes CASIPSRGGPQDTQYF. The chain joins TRBV7-2 to TRBJ2-3, with a possible D match to TRBD2 (6 bases). The CDR3 extends over 16 amino acids. Trimming took 7 bases from V and 5 from J, leaving 22 bases between them. The germline gives CDR1 SGHTA, CDR2 FQGNSA.

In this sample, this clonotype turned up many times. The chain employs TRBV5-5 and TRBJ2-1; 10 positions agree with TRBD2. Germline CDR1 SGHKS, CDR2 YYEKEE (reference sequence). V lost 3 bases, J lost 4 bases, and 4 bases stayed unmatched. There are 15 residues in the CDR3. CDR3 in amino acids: CASSSSGGGYNEQFF. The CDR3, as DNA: TGTGCCAGCAGCTCAAGCGGGGGGGGATACAATGAGCAGTTCTTC.

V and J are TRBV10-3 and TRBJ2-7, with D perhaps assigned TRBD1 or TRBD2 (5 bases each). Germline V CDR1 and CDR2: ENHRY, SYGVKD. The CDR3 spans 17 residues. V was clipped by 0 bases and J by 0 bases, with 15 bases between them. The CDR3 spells CAISESPGRGRSYEQYV. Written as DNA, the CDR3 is TGTGCCATCAGTGAGTCTCCCGGCCGGGGCCGCTCCTACGAGCAGTACGTC.

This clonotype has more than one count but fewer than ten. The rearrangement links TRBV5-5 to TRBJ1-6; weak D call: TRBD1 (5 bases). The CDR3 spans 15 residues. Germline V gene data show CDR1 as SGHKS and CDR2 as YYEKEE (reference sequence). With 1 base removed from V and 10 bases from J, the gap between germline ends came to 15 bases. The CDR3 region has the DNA TGTGCCAGCAGCTTGATCCTCAGGGTTGAGTCACCCCTCCACTTT. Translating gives CASSLILRVESPLHF.

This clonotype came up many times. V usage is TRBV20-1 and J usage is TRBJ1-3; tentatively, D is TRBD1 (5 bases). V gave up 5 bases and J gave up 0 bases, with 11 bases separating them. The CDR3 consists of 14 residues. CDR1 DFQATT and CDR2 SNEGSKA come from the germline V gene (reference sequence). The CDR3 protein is CSAWDGDSGNTIYF. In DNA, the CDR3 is TGCAGTGCTTGGGACGGTGACTCTGGAAACACCATATATTTT.

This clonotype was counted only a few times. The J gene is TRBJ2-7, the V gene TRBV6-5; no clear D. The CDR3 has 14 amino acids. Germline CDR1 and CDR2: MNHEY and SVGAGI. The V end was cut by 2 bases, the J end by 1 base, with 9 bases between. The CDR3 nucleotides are TGTGCCAGCAGTTACAACTCGCGGTCCTACGAGCAGTACGTC. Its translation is CASSYNSRSYEQYV.

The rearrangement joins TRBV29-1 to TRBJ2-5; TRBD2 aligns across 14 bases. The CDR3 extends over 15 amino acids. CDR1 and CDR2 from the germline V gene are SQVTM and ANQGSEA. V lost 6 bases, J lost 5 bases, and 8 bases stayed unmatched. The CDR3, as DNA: TGCAGCGTCGCGACTAGCGGGGGGGCATGGGAGACCCAGTACTTC. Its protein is CSVATSGGAWETQYF.

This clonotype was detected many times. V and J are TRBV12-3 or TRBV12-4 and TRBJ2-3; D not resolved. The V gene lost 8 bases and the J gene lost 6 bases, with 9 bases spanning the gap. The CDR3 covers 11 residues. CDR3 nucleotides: TGTGCCAGCTCAAGCCTCGATACGCAGTATTTT. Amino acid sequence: CASSSLDTQYF.

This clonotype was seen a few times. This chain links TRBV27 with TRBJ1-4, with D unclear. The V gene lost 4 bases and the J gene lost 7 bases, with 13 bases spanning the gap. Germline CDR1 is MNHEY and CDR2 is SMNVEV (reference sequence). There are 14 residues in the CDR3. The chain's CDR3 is CASSSWQNAEKLFF. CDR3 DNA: TGTGCCAGCAGTTCTTGGCAGAACGCTGAAAAACTGTTTTTT.

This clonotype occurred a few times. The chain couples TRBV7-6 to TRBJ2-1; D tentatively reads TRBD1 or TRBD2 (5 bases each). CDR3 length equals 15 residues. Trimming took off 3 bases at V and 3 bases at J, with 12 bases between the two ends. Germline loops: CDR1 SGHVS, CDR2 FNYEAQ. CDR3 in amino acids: CASSFGAGHYNEQFF. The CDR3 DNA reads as TGTGCCAGCAGCTTCGGGGCAGGTCACTACAATGAGCAGTTCTTC.

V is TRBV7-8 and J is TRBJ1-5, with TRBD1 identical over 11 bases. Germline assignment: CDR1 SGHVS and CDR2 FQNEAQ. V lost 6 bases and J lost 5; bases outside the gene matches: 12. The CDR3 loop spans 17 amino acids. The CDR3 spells CASSSRTGGFSYQPQHF. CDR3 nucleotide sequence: TGTGCCAGCAGTTCGAGGACAGGGGGCTTCTCTTATCAGCCCCAGCATTTT.

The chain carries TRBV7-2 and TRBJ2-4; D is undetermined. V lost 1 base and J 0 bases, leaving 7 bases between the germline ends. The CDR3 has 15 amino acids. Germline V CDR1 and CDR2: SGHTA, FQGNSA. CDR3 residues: CASSLDQVAKNIQYF. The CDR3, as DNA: TGTGCCAGCAGCTTAGACCAAGTAGCCAAAAACATTCAGTACTTC.

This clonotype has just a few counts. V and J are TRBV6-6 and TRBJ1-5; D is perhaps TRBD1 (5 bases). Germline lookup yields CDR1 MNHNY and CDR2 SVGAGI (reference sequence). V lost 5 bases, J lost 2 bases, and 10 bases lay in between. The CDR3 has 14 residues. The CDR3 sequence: CASSKQVRNQPQHF. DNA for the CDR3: TGTGCCAGCAGTAAACAGGTTCGCAATCAGCCCCAGCATTTT.

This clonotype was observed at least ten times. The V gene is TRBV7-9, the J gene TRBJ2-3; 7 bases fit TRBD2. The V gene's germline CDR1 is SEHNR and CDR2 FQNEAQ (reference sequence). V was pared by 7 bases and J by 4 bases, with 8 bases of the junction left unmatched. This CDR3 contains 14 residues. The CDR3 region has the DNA TGTGCCAGCACTCGGCGGGGGTACCCAGATACGCAGTATTTT. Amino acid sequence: CASTRRGYPDTQYF.

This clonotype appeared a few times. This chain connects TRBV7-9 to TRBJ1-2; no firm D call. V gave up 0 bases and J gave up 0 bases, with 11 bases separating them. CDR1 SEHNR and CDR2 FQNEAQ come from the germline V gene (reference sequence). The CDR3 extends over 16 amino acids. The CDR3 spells CASSLARLGANYGYTF. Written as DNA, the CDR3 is TGTGCCAGCAGCTTAGCGCGCTTGGGAGCTAACTATGGCTACACCTTC.

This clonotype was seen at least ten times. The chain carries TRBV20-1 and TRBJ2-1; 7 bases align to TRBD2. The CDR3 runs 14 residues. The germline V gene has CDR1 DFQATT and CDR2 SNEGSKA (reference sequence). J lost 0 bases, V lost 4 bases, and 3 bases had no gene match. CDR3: CSATAGSSYNEQFF. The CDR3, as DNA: TGCAGTGCTACAGCGGGGAGCTCCTACAATGAGCAGTTCTTC.